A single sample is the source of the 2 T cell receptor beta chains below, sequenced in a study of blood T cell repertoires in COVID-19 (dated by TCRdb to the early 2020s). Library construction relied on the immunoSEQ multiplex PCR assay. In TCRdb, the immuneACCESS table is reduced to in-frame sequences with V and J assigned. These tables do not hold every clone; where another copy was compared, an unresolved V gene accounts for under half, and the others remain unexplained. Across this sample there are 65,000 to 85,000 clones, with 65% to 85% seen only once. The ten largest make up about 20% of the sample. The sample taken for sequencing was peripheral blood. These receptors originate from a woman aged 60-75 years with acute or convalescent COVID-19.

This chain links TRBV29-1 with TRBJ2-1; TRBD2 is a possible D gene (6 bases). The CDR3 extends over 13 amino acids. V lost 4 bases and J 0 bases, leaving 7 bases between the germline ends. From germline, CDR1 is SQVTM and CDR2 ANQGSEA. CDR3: CSVGGISYNEQFF. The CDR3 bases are TGCAGCGTTGGCGGGATCTCCTACAATGAGCAGTTCTTC.

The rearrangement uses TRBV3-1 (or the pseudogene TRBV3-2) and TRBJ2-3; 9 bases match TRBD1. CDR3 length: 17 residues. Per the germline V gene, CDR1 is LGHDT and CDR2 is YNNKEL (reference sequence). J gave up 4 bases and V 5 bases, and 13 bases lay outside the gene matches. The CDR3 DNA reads TGTGCCAGCAGCAGGGCCGCGACAGGGGGTTTTTCAGATACGCAGTATTTT. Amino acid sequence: CASSRAATGGFSDTQYF.